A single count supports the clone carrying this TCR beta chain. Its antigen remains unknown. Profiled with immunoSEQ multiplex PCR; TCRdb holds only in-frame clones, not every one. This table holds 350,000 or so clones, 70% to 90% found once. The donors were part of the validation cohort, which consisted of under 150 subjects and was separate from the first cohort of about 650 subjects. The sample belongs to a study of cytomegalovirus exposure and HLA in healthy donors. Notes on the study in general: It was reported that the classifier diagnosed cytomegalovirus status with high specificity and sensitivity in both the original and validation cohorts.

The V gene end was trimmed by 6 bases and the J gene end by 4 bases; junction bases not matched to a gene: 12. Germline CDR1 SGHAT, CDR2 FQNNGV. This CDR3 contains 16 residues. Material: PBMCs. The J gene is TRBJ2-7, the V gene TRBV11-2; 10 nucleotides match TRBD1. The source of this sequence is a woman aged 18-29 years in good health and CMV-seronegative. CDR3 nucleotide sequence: TGTGCCAGCAGTTTAATGAGACCGGGACAGGGGTACGAGCAGTACTTC. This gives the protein CASSLMRPGQGYEQYF.